A selection of T cell receptor beta chains follows, all from one sample in a study of CD8+ T cells in alopecia areata. Produced via immunoSEQ multiplex PCR; TCRdb's table is partial and in-frame only. In the table there are about 140,000 clones, more than 85% of which are singletons. Sequencing used CD8+ T cells sorted from blood, obtained at week 4, from a patient treated with tofacitinib. These receptors originate from a human donor with alopecia areata. The CDR3 runs from the conserved cysteine through the conserved F or W. A D gene is named only where the DNA matches it firmly. Clone sizes are given selectively: once, few, many, or a class where the clone is expanded.

J	D	size	V	DNA	CDR3
TRBJ2-3	-	-	TRBV6-4	TGTGCCAGCAGTGACTCACGGGGCGGGGCCGGCACAGATACGCAGTATTTT	CASSDSRGGAGTDTQYF
TRBJ2-5	TRBD1	-	TRBV4-1	TGCGCCAGCGGTACAGGGGGCGGTGAGACCCAGTACTTC	CASGTGGGETQYF
TRBJ1-5	-	-	TRBV10-3	TGTGCCATCAGTGAGGCAGGCGAAAATCAGCCCCAGCATTTT	CAISEAGENQPQHF
TRBJ2-3	TRBD1	-	TRBV5-1	TGCGCCAGCAGCTGGCGGGACAGGGCCACAGATACGCAGTATTTT	CASSWRDRATDTQYF
TRBJ2-7	-	-	TRBV12-5	TGTGCTAGTGCCCCCGAGGGATGGGGCTACGAGCAGTACTTC	CASAPEGWGYEQYF
TRBJ2-3	TRBD1	-	TRBV4-1	TGCGCCAGCAGCCAAGTGACAGGGGGGACAGATACGCAGTATTTT	CASSQVTGGTDTQYF
TRBJ1-2	TRBD1	-	TRBV29-1	TGCAGCGTTGAGGACAGGGGACCCCTCGGCTACACCTTC	CSVEDRGPLGYTF
TRBJ2-3	TRBD2	-	TRBV4-1	TGCGCCAGCAGCCAAGTGGGGGGGAGCACAGATACGCAGTATTTT	CASSQVGGSTDTQYF
TRBJ1-5	-	-	TRBV27	TGTGCCAGCAGCCCAGGGAGTCGCTCCCAGCCCCAGCATTTT	CASSPGSRSQPQHF
TRBJ2-1	-	-	TRBV29-1	TGCAGCGTTGTGGGATTGGGGAATGAGCAGTTCTTC	CSVVGLGNEQFF
TRBJ2-7	TRBD2	once	TRBV4-1	TGCGCCAGCAGCCAAGTAAGCGGGAGACTCGAGCAGTACTTC	CASSQVSGRLEQYF
TRBJ1-5	-	-	TRBV5-6	TGTGCCAGCAGCTTGTTACAGAATCAGCCCCAGCATTTT	CASSLLQNQPQHF
TRBJ2-3	-	-	TRBV6-5	TGTGCCAGCAGTTCCGCACTCGACTGGGGAGATACGCAGTATTTT	CASSSALDWGDTQYF